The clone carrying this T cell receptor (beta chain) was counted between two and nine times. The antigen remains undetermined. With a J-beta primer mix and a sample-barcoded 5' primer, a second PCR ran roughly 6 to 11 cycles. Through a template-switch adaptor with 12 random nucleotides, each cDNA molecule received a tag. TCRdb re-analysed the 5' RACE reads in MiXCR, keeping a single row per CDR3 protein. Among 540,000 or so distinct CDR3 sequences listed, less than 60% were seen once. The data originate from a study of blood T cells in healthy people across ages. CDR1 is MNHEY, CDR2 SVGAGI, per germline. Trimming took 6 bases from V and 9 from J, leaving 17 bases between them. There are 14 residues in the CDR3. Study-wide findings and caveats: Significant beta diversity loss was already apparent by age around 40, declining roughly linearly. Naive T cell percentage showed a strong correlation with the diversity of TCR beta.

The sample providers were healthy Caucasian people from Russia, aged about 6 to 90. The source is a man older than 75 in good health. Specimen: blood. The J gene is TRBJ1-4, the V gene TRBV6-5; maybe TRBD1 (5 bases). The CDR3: CASSPGTGGQKLFF. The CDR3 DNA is TGTGCCAGCAGCCCCGGGACCGGAGGGCAAAAACTGTTTTTT.